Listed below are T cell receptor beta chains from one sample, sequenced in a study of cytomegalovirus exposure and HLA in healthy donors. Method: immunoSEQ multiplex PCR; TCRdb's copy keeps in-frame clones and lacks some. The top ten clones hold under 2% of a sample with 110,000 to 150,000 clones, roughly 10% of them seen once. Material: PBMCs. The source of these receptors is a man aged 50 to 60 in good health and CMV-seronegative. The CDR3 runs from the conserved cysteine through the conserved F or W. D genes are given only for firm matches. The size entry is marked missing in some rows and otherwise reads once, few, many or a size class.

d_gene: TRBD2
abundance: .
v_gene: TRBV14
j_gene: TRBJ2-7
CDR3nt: TGTGCCAGCAGCCAAGGTAGCGGGAGCGCCCTCGAGGAGCAGTACTTC
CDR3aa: CASSQGSGSALEEQYF

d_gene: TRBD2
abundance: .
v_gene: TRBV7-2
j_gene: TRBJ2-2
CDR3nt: TGTGCCAGCAGCCGAAAGACTAGCGGGAGGGTGTATCCCGGGGAGCTGTTTTTT
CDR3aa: CASSRKTSGRVYPGELFF

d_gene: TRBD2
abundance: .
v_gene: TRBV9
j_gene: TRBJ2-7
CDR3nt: TGTGCCAGCAGCGTAGCTACGGGACTAGCGGGGGGGCGCGACGAGCAGTACTTC
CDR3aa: CASSVATGLAGGRDEQYF

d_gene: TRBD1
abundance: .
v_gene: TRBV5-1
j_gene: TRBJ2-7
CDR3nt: TGCGCCAGCAGCCCCTCCCGGGACAGTTCCTACGAGCAGTACTTC
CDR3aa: CASSPSRDSSYEQYF

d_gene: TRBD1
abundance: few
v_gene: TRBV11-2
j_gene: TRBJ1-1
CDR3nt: TGTGCCAGCAGCCCTACTGGGACAGGGGGCTGGGAGACTGAAGCTTTCTTT
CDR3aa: CASSPTGTGGWETEAFF

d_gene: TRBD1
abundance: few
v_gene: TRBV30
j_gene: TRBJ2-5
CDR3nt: TGTGCCTGGAGTGTGACAGGGTACCAAGAGACCCAGTACTTC
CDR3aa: CAWSVTGYQETQYF

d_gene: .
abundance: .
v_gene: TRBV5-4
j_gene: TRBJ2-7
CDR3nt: TGTGCCAGCAGCTTCTTCGACAGAAACTACGAGCAGTACTTC
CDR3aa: CASSFFDRNYEQYF

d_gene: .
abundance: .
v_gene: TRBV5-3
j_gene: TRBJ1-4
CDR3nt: TGTGCCAGAAAGGAAGGTTGGGCAGGGAATGAAAAGCTGTTTTTT
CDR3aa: CARKEGWAGNEKLFF

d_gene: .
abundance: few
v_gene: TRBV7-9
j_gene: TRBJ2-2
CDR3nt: TGTGCCAGCACCATTGCCTCGGAGACCGGGGAGCTGTTTTTT
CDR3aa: CASTIASETGELFF

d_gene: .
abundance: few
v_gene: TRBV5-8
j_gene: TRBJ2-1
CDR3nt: TGTGCCAGCAGCCCCCACAAGGGGATAAGGAATGAGCAGTTCTTC
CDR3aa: CASSPHKGIRNEQFF

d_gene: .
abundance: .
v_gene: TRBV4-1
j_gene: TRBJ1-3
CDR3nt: TGCGCCAGCAGCCTCAGGACAACCGACCCTGGAAACACCATATATTTT
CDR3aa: CASSLRTTDPGNTIYF

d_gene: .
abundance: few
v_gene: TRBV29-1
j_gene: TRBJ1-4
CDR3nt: TGCAGCGTCTTATCCGATAAGAGTAATGAAAAACTGTTTTTT
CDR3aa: CSVLSDKSNEKLFF

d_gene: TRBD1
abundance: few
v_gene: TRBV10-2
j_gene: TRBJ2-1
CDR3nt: TGCGCCAGCAGTGGGCCGGGACAGGGTGGTCATGAGCAGTTCTTC
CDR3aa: CASSGPGQGGHEQFF

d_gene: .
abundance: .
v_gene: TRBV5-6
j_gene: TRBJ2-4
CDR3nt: TGTGCCAGCAGCAAACTCCAGGGAAGGGAAAACATTCAGTACTTC
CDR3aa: CASSKLQGRENIQYF

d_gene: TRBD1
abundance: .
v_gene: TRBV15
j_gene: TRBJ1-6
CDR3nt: TGTGCCACCAGCAGGGATACAGGGGGAGATTCACCCCTCCACTTT
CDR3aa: CATSRDTGGDSPLHF

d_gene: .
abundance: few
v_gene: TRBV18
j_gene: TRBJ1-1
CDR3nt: TGTGCCAGCTCACCCCGAGAGGGGAACACTGAAGCTTTCTTT
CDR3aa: CASSPREGNTEAFF

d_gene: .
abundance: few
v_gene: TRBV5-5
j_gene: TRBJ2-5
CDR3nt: TGTGCCAGCAGCCGGGACACGCAAGGATGGGAGACCCAGTACTTC
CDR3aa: CASSRDTQGWETQYF

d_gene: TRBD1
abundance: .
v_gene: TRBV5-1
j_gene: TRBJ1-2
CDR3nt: TGCGCCAGCACCGACCGACAGGGGGTTGAGTATGGCTACACCTTC
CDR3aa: CASTDRQGVEYGYTF

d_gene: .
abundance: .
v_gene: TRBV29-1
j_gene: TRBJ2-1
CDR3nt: TGCAGCGTTGACAGGGGCGACTACAATGAGCAGTTCTTC
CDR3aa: CSVDRGDYNEQFF

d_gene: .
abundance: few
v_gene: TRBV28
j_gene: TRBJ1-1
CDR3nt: TGTGCCAGCAGTTTTGCCAGGGTGGGAGCTTTCTTT
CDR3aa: CASSFARVGAFF

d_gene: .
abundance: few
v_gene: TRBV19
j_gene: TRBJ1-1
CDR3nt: TGTGCCAGTAGTATGCAGACTGAAGCTTTCTTT
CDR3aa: CASSMQTEAFF

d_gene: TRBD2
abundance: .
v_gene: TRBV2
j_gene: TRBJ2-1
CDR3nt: TGTGCCAGCAGTCCTATACTAGCGGGAAATAATGAGCAGTTCTTC
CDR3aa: CASSPILAGNNEQFF

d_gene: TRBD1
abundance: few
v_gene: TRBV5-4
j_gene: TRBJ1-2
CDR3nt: TGTGCCAGCAGCTGGGGGACAGACAGCTTGGGCTACACCTTC
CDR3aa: CASSWGTDSLGYTF

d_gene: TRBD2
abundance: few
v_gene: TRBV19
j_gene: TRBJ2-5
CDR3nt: TGTGCCAGTAGTATTAAAGCGGGAGGGCCCCAAGAGACCCAGTACTTC
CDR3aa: CASSIKAGGPQETQYF

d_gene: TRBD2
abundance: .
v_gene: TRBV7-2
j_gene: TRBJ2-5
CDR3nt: TGTGCCAGCAGCTTAGCCGGTCTAGCGGGTAGGGAGACCCAGTACTTC
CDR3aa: CASSLAGLAGRETQYF

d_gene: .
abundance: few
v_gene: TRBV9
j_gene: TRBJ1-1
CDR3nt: TGTGCCAGCAGCGTAGGAGGGAAGGGCCGGAACACTGAAGCTTTCTTT
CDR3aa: CASSVGGKGRNTEAFF

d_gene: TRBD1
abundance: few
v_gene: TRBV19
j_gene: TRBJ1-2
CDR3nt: TGTGCCAGTAGTATACAGGGACAGGGACTAGGCGGCTACACCTTC
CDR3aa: CASSIQGQGLGGYTF

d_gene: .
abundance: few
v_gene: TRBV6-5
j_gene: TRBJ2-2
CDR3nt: TGTGCCAGCAGTTCCCCTCGCTCAGGCACCGGGGAGCTGTTTTTT
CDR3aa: CASSSPRSGTGELFF

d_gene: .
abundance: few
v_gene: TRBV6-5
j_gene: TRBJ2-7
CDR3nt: TGTGCCTCCCCCTCTGCGGGACTTCGGCCCTACGAGCAGTACTTC
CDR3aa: CASPSAGLRPYEQYF

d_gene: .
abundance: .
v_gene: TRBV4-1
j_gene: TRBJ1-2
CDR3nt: TGCGCCAGCAGCCAAGAATACAGGGCCTATGGCTACACCTTC
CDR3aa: CASSQEYRAYGYTF

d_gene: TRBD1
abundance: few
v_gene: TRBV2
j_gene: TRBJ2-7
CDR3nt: TGTGCCAGCAGTGAACAGGGGGCCTCCTACGAGCAGTACTTC
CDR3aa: CASSEQGASYEQYF

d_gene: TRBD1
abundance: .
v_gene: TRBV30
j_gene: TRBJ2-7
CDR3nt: TGTGCCTGGGGGACAGGCGCCTCCTACGAGCAGTACTTC
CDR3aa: CAWGTGASYEQYF

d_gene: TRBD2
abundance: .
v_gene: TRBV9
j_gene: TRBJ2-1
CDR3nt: TGTGCCAGCAGCCCCAGGACTAGCGGGGGACTCTACAATGAGCAGTTCTTC
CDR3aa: CASSPRTSGGLYNEQFF

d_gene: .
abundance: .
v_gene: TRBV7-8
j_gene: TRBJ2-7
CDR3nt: TGTGCCAGCAGCCAGACTGTCCCCTCCTACGAGCAGTACTTC
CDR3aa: CASSQTVPSYEQYF